The 24 T cell receptor beta chains reported below all come from one sample, sequenced in a study of cytomegalovirus exposure and HLA in healthy donors. Assay used: immunoSEQ multiplex PCR; TCRdb lists only in-frame clones, some missing. The table includes approximately 300,000 clones, 80% to 90% detected once. Sequencing was done on a sample of PBMCs. The receptors originated from a young woman in good health and CMV-seronegative.

The chain uses TRBV2 and TRBJ2-5; TRBD1 matches 7 bases. Losses at the gene ends were 8 bases for V and 7 bases for J; bases not matched to a gene: 10. CDR3 size: 13 residues. Germline assignment: CDR1 SNHLY and CDR2 FYNNEI. The CDR3 sequence is CASGTGVEGTQYF. Written as DNA, the CDR3 is TGTGCCAGCGGTACAGGGGTAGAAGGGACCCAGTACTTC.

This clone appeared a few times. This chain links TRBV2 with TRBJ2-7; tentatively, D is TRBD1 (5 bases). V dropped 7 bases and J dropped 2 bases, with 9 bases sitting between them. The CDR3 extends over 12 amino acids. Germline V gene lookup returns CDR1 SNHLY and CDR2 FYNNEI. The CDR3 sequence is CASTEQAYEQYF. CDR3 coding DNA: TGTGCCAGCACGGAACAGGCCTACGAGCAGTACTTC.

This sequence joins TRBV5-6 and TRBJ1-1, with unresolved D. V lost 1 base and J lost 6, with 7 bases in between. CDR1 SGHDT and CDR2 YYEEEE come from the germline V gene. The CDR3 consists of 12 residues. In DNA, the CDR3 is TGTGCCAGCAGCTTGTTGAGGGCTGAAGCTTTCTTT. It translates to CASSLLRAEAFF.

This clone is a singleton in its sample. The genes are TRBV13 and TRBJ2-6; D remains ambiguous. V was pared by 5 bases and J by 1 base, with 3 bases between. The CDR3 loop spans 13 amino acids. Per the germline V gene, CDR1 is PRHDT and CDR2 is FYEKMQ (reference sequence). CDR3 region: CASSPSGANVLTF. In nucleotides, the CDR3 is TGTGCCAGCAGCCCTTCTGGGGCCAACGTCCTGACTTTC.

This chain connects TRBV7-3 to TRBJ2-7; 7 nucleotides line up with TRBD1. This CDR3 comprises 15 residues. CDR1 and CDR2 (germline): SGHTA, FQGTGA. The V gene end was trimmed by 1 base and the J gene end by 0 bases; junction bases not matched to a gene: 3. The CDR3 nucleotides read TGTGCCAGCAGCTTAAGAACAGGGGCCTCCTACGAGCAGTACTTC. Translation gives CASSLRTGASYEQYF.

The chain employs TRBV4-3 and TRBJ2-3, with 12 bases identical to TRBD2. Losses at the gene ends were 3 bases for V and 5 bases for J; bases not matched to a gene: 9. Germline values: CDR1 LGHNA, CDR2 YSLEER. CDR3 length equals 17 residues. The CDR3 DNA reads TGCGCCAGCAGCCACCCCAGACTAGCGGGAGTTGAAGATACGCAGTATTTT. Amino acids: CASSHPRLAGVEDTQYF.

This clone appeared once. The CDR3 here is CASAGASNYGYTF. Here the CDR3 DNA reads TGTGCCAGCGCAGGGGCTTCGAACTATGGCTACACCTTC. The chain is built from TRBV4-2 and TRBJ1-2; D is perhaps TRBD1 (6 bases). Germline V gives CDR1 LGHNA, CDR2 YNFKEQ. The CDR3 covers 13 residues. The ends were cut back, 8 bases at V and 2 bases at J, with 12 bases in the middle.

CDR3 DNA sequence: TGTGCCACCAGCAGAGATAGAGCGGGAAGCTACGAGCAGTACTTC. This codes for CATSRDRAGSYEQYF. The V call is TRBV15, the J call TRBJ2-7; TRBD2 matches at 7 bases. The germline gives CDR1 LNHNV, CDR2 YYDKDF (reference sequence). The length of the CDR3 is 15 residues. V shed 0 bases and J 3 bases; nucleotides not matched to a gene: 5.

This chain links TRBV29-1 with TRBJ1-4; D is unclear. Germline loops: CDR1 SQVTM, CDR2 ANQGSEA. V was shortened by 5 bases and J by 0 bases, with 13 bases between the two germline ends. The CDR3 is 15 amino acids. CDR3 bases: TGCAGCGTTAATTCGGGATTTGCAACTAATGAAAAACTGTTTTTT. It encodes CSVNSGFATNEKLFF.

The rearrangement joins TRBV12-5 to TRBJ1-2; D might be TRBD1 (5 bases). CDR1 and CDR2 from the germline V gene are LGHNT and FRNRAP. Trimming removed 2 bases from V and 5 bases from J, with 9 bases in between. The CDR3 sequence is 13 residues long. In DNA form, the CDR3 reads TGTGCTAGTGGTTTGCAGACAGATTATGGCTACACCTTC. It translates to CASGLQTDYGYTF.

The chain uses TRBV27 and TRBJ2-3; 9 bases align to TRBD1. The CDR3 contains 16 residues. Trimming took 6 bases from V and 5 from J; bases not matched to a gene: 12. CDR1 and CDR2 (germline): MNHEY, SMNVEV (reference sequence). DNA for the CDR3: TGTGCCAGCAGACCCATGACAGGGGGTGGGGGAGATACGCAGTATTTT. Amino acid sequence: CASRPMTGGGGDTQYF.

The chain has TRBV29-1 and TRBJ2-7, with TRBD2 as a possible D gene (5 bases). The CDR3 covers 13 residues. Trimming shortened V by 5 bases and J by 2 bases, and 13 bases separated the two germline ends. CDR1 is SQVTM and CDR2 is ANQGSEA in the germline V gene. The CDR3 loop is CSVTGISTYEQYF. The CDR3 nucleotides read TGCAGCGTTACCGGGATTTCAACCTACGAGCAGTACTTC.

The J gene is TRBJ2-7, the V gene TRBV30; 9 positions match TRBD2. The CDR3 covers 13 residues. Germline values: CDR1 GTSNPN, CDR2 SVGIG (reference sequence). Losses at the gene ends were 0 bases for V and 3 bases for J; bases not matched to a gene: 0. CDR3 in amino acids: CAWSVAGGYEQYF. In DNA, the CDR3 is TGTGCCTGGAGTGTAGCGGGAGGCTACGAGCAGTACTTC. The complete variable domain, with remaining parts taken from reference TRBV30 and TRBJ2-7, reads SQTIHQWPATLVQPVGSPLSLECTVEGTSNPNLYWYRQAAGRGLQLLFYSVGIGQISSEVPQNLSASRPQDRQFILSSKKLLLSDSGFYLCAWSVAGGYEQYFGPGTRLTVT.

The chain carries TRBV4-1 and TRBJ1-1, with D possibly matching TRBD1 (5 bases). This CDR3 comprises 16 residues. Trimming shortened V by 4 bases and J by 3 bases, and 18 bases separated the two germline ends. The germline CDR1 and CDR2 sequences are MGHRA and YSYEKL. CDR3 region: CASSRMRGGDHTEAFF. CDR3 in DNA: TGCGCCAGCAGCCGTATGCGCGGGGGGGACCACACTGAAGCTTTCTTT.

This chain connects TRBV6-5 to TRBJ2-1; no clear D gene. Germline CDR1 and CDR2: MNHEY and SVGAGI. The V and J ends lost 0 bases and 8 bases respectively, with 11 bases between them. CDR3 length: 14 residues. The CDR3 coding sequence is TGTGCCAGCAGTTACTCCCGAGGCAACGATGAGCAGTTCTTC. Amino acid sequence: CASSYSRGNDEQFF.

This chain uses TRBV7-9 with TRBJ2-7; D gene uncertain. From germline, CDR1 is SEHNR and CDR2 FQNEAQ (reference sequence). V gave up 6 bases and J gave up 0 bases, with 12 bases separating them. The CDR3 extends over 14 amino acids. CDR3 DNA sequence: TGTGCCAGCAGAGGAGACGGAAACTCCTACGAGCAGTACTTC. Translation: CASRGDGNSYEQYF.

V is TRBV6-5 and J is TRBJ1-1; 7 nucleotides agree with TRBD1. This CDR3 contains 14 residues. Per germline, CDR1 MNHEY and CDR2 SVGAGI. Trimming took 6 bases from V and 3 from J; bases not matched to a gene: 7. Here the CDR3 reads CASRTGAGDTEAFF. The CDR3 nucleotides are TGTGCCAGCAGAACAGGGGCAGGAGACACTGAAGCTTTCTTT.

The V call is TRBV7-2, the J call TRBJ2-3, with D possibly TRBD2 on 6 matching bases. V lost 6 bases to trimming and J lost 1 base, with 14 bases between them. The CDR3 contains 15 residues. CDR1 is SGHTA and CDR2 is FQGNSA in the germline V gene. The CDR3 bases are TGTGCCAGCAGACAGCCGGGACTTGGCACAGATACGCAGTATTTT. Protein: CASRQPGLGTDTQYF. The full variable domain, its missing parts supplied by reference TRBV7-2 and TRBJ2-3, is GAGVSQSPSNKVTEKGKDVELRCDPISGHTALYWYRQSLGQGLEFLIYFQGNSAPDKSGLPSDRFSAERTGGSVSTLTIQRTQQEDSAVYLCASRQPGLGTDTQYFGPGTRLTVL.

The chain carries TRBV7-2 and TRBJ2-4; D gene uncertain. The germline V gene has CDR1 SGHTA and CDR2 FQGNSA. CDR3 length: 13 amino acids. Trimming left V 5 bases short and J 5 bases short, with 10 bases between. For the CDR3, the DNA is TGTGCCAGCAGCCCCCACTACCAAAACATTCAGTACTTC. This codes for CASSPHYQNIQYF.

This clone was found once. V is TRBV9 and J is TRBJ2-3; TRBD2 agrees at 9 bases. Unmatched junction bases numbered 4, after V lost 1 base and J lost 4 bases. Germline lookup yields CDR1 SGDLS and CDR2 YYNGEE. The CDR3 extends over 15 amino acids. The CDR3 bases are TGTGCCAGCAGCGTATCGGGACTAGCCCCAGATACGCAGTATTTT. As protein: CASSVSGLAPDTQYF.

The chain links TRBV9 to TRBJ1-1; 9 nucleotides align to TRBD1. The germline V gene has CDR1 SGDLS and CDR2 YYNGEE. The CDR3 extends over 18 amino acids. J gave up 0 bases and V 3 bases, and 12 bases lay outside the gene matches. CDR3 coding DNA: TGTGCCAGCAGCGCCCGGACAGGGGCTTCTTCAATGAACACTGAAGCTTTCTTT. Encoded protein: CASSARTGASSMNTEAFF.

This sequence joins TRBV19 and TRBJ1-1, with 7 bases identical to TRBD1. CDR3 length: 13 residues. Germline CDR1 and CDR2: LNHDA and SQIVND (reference sequence). V was pared by 7 bases and J by 8 bases, with 10 bases of the junction left unmatched. The CDR3 reads CASNRRGLREAFF. The CDR3 coding sequence is TGTGCCAGTAATCGTAGGGGGCTGAGGGAAGCTTTCTTT.

V gene TRBV4-1 combines with J gene TRBJ2-7; the D is unclear. The V end was cut by 2 bases, the J end by 4 bases, with 9 bases between. The CDR3 totals 13 residues. CDR1 is MGHRA and CDR2 is YSYEKL in the germline V gene. DNA of the CDR3: TGCGCCAGCAGCCAACAGGTAAAATACGAGCAGTACTTC. Its translation is CASSQQVKYEQYF.

V and J are TRBV7-9 and TRBJ2-7, with D perhaps matching TRBD1 (5 bases). The CDR3 consists of 14 residues. CDR1 SEHNR and CDR2 FQNEAQ come from the germline V gene (reference sequence). V was clipped by 1 base and J by 2 bases, with 9 bases between them. CDR3 bases: TGTGCCAGCAGCTTAGGACAGCCCGCCTACGAGCAGTACTTC. This gives the protein CASSLGQPAYEQYF.